This T cell receptor (beta chain) originates from a study of identical twins. No donor was unhealthy or non-Caucasian. One entry per CDR3 protein results from TCRdb running MiXCR on the 5' RACE reads. This sample has 250,000 to 300,000 distinct CDR3 sequences, with around 8.3% found just once. This clonotype was counted at least ten times. What it recognizes is unknown. Trimming removed 7 bases at V and 4 bases at J, with 20 bases between. The CDR3 has 16 amino acids. Germline V gene data show CDR1 as MDHEN and CDR2 as SYDVKM. Study-level points and caveats: Cross-sectional statistical analysis, not tracking of the same donors, underpinned the conclusions.

The data also belong to a second study, concerning yellow fever vaccine responses in identical twins. From that second work: Twins reportedly mounted vaccine T cell responses that seemed partly convergent, partly personalized.

This clonotype originated in a woman between 18 and 29 years old in good health. The chain uses TRBV28 and TRBJ1-5, with D possibly TRBD1 on 5 matching bases. The material sequenced was CD8+ T cells sorted from blood. Here the CDR3 reads CASTTRYGALNQPQHF. The CDR3 coding sequence is TGTGCCAGCACTACAAGGTATGGGGCGCTGAATCAGCCCCAGCATTTT.